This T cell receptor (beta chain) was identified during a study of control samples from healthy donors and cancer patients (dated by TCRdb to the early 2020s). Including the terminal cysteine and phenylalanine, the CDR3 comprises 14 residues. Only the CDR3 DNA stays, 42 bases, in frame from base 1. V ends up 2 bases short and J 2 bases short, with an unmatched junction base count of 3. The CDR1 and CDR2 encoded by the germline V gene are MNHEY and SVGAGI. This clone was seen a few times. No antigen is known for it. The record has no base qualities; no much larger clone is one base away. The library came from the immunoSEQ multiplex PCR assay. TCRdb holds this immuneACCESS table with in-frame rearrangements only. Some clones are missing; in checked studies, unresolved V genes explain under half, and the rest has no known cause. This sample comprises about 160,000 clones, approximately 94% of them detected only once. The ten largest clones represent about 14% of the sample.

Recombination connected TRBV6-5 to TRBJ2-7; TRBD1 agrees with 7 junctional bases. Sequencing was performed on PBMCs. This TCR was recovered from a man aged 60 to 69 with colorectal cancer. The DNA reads TGTGCCAGCAGTTACGGGCAGGGGGCCTACGAGCAGTACTTC. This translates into CASSYGQGAYEQYF.